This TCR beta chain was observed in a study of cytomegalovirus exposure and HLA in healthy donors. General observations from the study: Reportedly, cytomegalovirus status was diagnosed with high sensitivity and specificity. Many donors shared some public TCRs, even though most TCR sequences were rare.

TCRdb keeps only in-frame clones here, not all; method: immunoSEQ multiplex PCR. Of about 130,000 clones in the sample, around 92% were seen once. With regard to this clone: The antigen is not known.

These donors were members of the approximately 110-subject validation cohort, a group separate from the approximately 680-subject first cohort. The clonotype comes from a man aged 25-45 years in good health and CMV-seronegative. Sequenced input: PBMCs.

This CDR3 reads CASSPGQGANSPLHF. CDR3 DNA: TGTGCCAGCTCACCGGGACAGGGGGCGAATTCACCCCTCCACTTT. The chain carries TRBV18 and TRBJ1-6, with 12 bases aligning to TRBD1. Germline V gene lookup returns CDR1 KGHSH and CDR2 LQKENI. Trimming cost V 3 bases and J 7 bases; bases outside gene matches: 1. CDR3 length: 15 amino acids.